This T cell receptor beta chain was captured by sequencing in a study of control samples from healthy donors and cancer patients. Only in-frame clones appear in the TCRdb table, and some are missing; sequencing was by immunoSEQ multiplex PCR. In the table there are hundreds of thousands of clones, over 75% of which are singletons. The CDR3 has 15 amino acids. Germline CDR1 LGHNA, CDR2 YNFKEQ. J gave up 3 bases and V 4 bases, and 2 bases lay outside the gene matches. The sequence derives from a woman aged 60-75 years with lung cancer. The sample taken for sequencing was PBMCs. The chain has TRBV4-2 and TRBJ2-7, with 14 bases fitting TRBD2. CDR3: CASSPGTSGGYEQYF. CDR3 nucleotides: TGTGCCAGCAGCCCCGGGACTAGCGGGGGCTACGAGCAGTACTTC.